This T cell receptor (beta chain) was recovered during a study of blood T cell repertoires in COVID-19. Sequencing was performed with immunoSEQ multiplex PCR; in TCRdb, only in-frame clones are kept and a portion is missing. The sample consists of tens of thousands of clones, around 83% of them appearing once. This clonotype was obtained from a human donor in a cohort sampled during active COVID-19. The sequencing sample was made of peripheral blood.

DNA for the CDR3: TGCGCCAGCAGATTACAAGAGCGGGGACGCACAGATACGCAGTATTTT. Translated: CASRLQERGRTDTQYF. V and J are TRBV4-1 and TRBJ2-3; 7 bases fit TRBD2. Germline V gives CDR1 MGHRA, CDR2 YSYEKL. J lost 1 base, V lost 6 bases, and 10 bases had no gene match. CDR3 length: 16 residues.